A single sample is the source of the 28 T cell receptor beta chains below, sequenced in a study of regulatory T cells in long-lasting Graves disease. Arm-PCR with iRepertoire HTBI primers amplified the CDR3 regions for these TCR beta libraries. TCRdb fed the multiplex PCR reads into MiXCR, producing one record per CDR3 protein. The table has 530,000 or so distinct CDR3 sequences, about 13% seen once. Regarding time point: newly diagnosed GD, antithyroid drugs for less than 3 months. RNA from PBMCs was the source of the TCR library. These data were also filed under a second study, of T cells in Graves' hyperthyroidism and ophthalmopathy.

The sample here was peripheral blood mononuclear cells (PBMCs), taken at new diagnosis, from a patient treated with antithyroid drugs. These receptor sequences come from a man aged 25 to 40 with Graves disease.

Many counts were recorded for this clonotype. The chain uses TRBV7-8 and TRBJ2-3; TRBD2 agrees at 7 bases. The CDR3 covers 15 residues. The germline gives CDR1 SGHVS, CDR2 FQNEAQ. Unmatched junction bases numbered 9, after V lost 6 bases and J lost 3 bases. Here the CDR3 DNA reads TGTGCCAGCAGTCGAGGGAGGGCGGGAACAGATACGCAGTATTTT. It codes for CASSRGRAGTDTQYF.

This clonotype was found many times. The rearrangement links TRBV30 to TRBJ1-4, with D possibly matching TRBD1 (5 bases). With 3 bases removed from V and 0 bases from J, the gap between germline ends came to 11 bases. This CDR3 has 15 residues. Germline lookup yields CDR1 GTSNPN and CDR2 SVGIG (reference sequence). The CDR3 here is CAWSHGHPTNEKLFF. The CDR3 DNA follows: TGTGCCTGGAGCCATGGACACCCAACTAATGAAAAACTGTTTTTT.

This clonotype was counted at least ten times. CDR3 residues: CASSLGGLLYEQYF. The CDR3 nucleotides read TGTGCCAGCAGCTTAGGGGGACTCTTATACGAGCAGTACTTC. The chain recombines TRBV7-2 with TRBJ2-7; tentatively, D is TRBD2 (6 bases). Looked up from germline, CDR1 is SGHTA and CDR2 is FQGNSA. Trimming removed 1 base from V and 4 bases from J, with 11 bases in between. The CDR3 length is 14 residues.

This clonotype has ten or more counts. The V and J genes are TRBV29-1 and TRBJ2-7, with D perhaps matching TRBD1 (6 bases). The germline CDR1 and CDR2 sequences are SQVTM and ANQGSEA. Trimming pared 5 bases from V and 4 bases from J, leaving 15 bases between. The CDR3 sequence is 13 residues long. The CDR3 sequence is CSVNTGLGYEQYF. CDR3 DNA sequence: TGCAGCGTTAATACAGGGTTGGGGTACGAGCAGTACTTC.

Note on this clonotype: At one of its ends the junction is not consistent with the germline gene, which may arise from a read error. This chain joins TRBV15 and TRBJ2-3; possibly TRBD2 for D (6 bases). CDR1 is LNHNV, CDR2 YYDKDF, per germline (reference sequence). The CDR3 contains 14 residues. The CDR3 loop is CAISRGLPADTQYF. The CDR3 DNA reads TGTGCCATCAGCAGAGGACTACCCGCGGATACGCAGTATTTT.

Details on this clonotype: Relative to the germline gene, one junction end is altered; a read error may explain this. The chain is built from TRBV19 and TRBJ2-7, with TRBD1 as a possible D gene (6 bases). This CDR3 has 15 amino acids. Germline V CDR1 and CDR2: LNHDA, SQIVND (reference sequence). CDR3 sequence: CASRIGGPIPYEQYF. The CDR3 bases are TGTGCCAGTAGAATAGGGGGACCTATTCCCTACGAGCAGTACTTC.

Many counts were recorded for this clonotype. The CDR3 loop reads CASSAWGLAGMKGGNEQFF. Here the CDR3 DNA reads TGTGCCAGCAGTGCGTGGGGACTAGCGGGGATGAAAGGGGGGAATGAGCAGTTCTTC. The chain couples TRBV12-3 or TRBV12-4 to TRBJ2-1, with 13 nucleotides matching TRBD2. Trimming cost V 5 bases and J 7 bases; bases outside gene matches: 17. The CDR3 sequence is 19 residues long.

This clonotype showed up just a few times. The chain links TRBV27 to TRBJ2-4, with 8 nucleotides matching TRBD2. J was trimmed by 6 bases and V by 6 bases; bases with no gene match: 13. CDR3 length equals 16 residues. Per germline, CDR1 MNHEY and CDR2 SMNVEV (reference sequence). CDR3 in DNA: TGTGCCAGCAGGGATTTGAGCGGGAGTGGTCGAAACATTCAGTACTTC. It specifies CASRDLSGSGRNIQYF.

This clonotype was observed a few times. This sequence joins TRBV19 and TRBJ2-5, with D uncertain. CDR1 and CDR2 from the germline V gene are LNHDA and SQIVND (reference sequence). The CDR3 consists of 14 residues. Trimming cost V 2 bases and J 1 base, with 8 bases left between them. In DNA, the CDR3 is TGTGCCAGTAGTATAAGCGCGCGCCAAGAGACCCAGTACTTC. Its translation: CASSISARQETQYF. Variable domain in full (rest from reference TRBV19 and TRBJ2-5): DGGITQSPKYLFRKEGQNVTLSCEQNLNHDAMYWYRQDPGQGLRLIYYSQIVNDFQKGDIAEGYSVSREKKESFPLTVTSAQKNPTAFYLCASSISARQETQYFGPGTRLLVL.

This clonotype was found many times. The CDR3 loop reads CSAREGGDNEQFF. CDR3 nucleotides: TGCAGTGCTAGAGAAGGTGGGGACAATGAGCAGTTCTTC. The J gene is TRBJ2-1, the V gene TRBV20-1, with D unresolved. CDR1 is DFQATT, CDR2 SNEGSKA, per germline (reference sequence). The CDR3 is made up of 13 amino acids. The ends were cut back, 0 bases at V and 5 bases at J, with 8 bases in the middle.

The rearrangement joins TRBV3-1 to TRBJ2-1, with TRBD2 identical over 7 bases. Per germline, CDR1 LGHDT and CDR2 YNNKEL (reference sequence). The CDR3 totals 16 residues. Trimming removed 0 bases from V and 2 bases from J; junction bases left unmatched: 4. CDR3 nucleotide sequence: TGTGCCAGCAGCCAAGATCCCGGGAGGCCCTACAATGAGCAGTTCTTC. This codes for CASSQDPGRPYNEQFF.

This sequence joins TRBV18 and TRBJ2-1, with 9 bases fitting TRBD2. The assigned J gene may be wrong: the sequence end matches TRBJ2-3 better. CDR3 size: 17 residues. Germline V lookup: CDR1 KGHSH, CDR2 LQKENI. CDR3 sequence (DNA): TGTGCCAGCTCACGGGCTAGCGGGACCTTCTTAGGAGATACGCAGTATTTT. Its translation: CASSRASGTFLGDTQYF.

CDR3 sequence: CASGSLDWLSYNSPLHF. The CDR3, as DNA: TGTGCTAGTGGTTCCTTGGACTGGCTCTCCTATAATTCACCCCTCCACTTT. V is TRBV12-5 and J is TRBJ1-6; D call uncertain. CDR3 length equals 17 residues. CDR1 and CDR2 from the germline V gene are LGHNT and FRNRAP. V dropped 4 bases and J dropped 0 bases, with 13 bases sitting between them.

Of note for this clonotype: A much larger clonotype is one base distant, so this may be a read error. The rearrangement links TRBV24-1 to TRBJ2-1; 10 nucleotides agree with TRBD2. Germline assignment: CDR1 KGHDR and CDR2 SFDVKD. The CDR3 is 15 residues long. V trimming: 6 bases; J trimming: 3 bases; junction bases outside the gene matches: 4. In DNA form, the CDR3 reads TGTGCCACCAGTAGAGCTAGCGGGGGCTACAATGAGCAGTTCTTC. This sequence encodes CATSRASGGYNEQFF.

This clonotype was picked up many times. V is TRBV18 and J is TRBJ2-1, with 9 bases identical to TRBD2. This CDR3 is 15 amino acids long. CDR1 is KGHSH, CDR2 LQKENI, per germline. V gave up 3 bases and J gave up 8 bases; unmatched junction bases: 8. CDR3 region: CASSPNSGSWDEQFF. CDR3 nucleotide sequence: TGTGCCAGCTCACCCAATAGCGGGAGCTGGGATGAGCAGTTCTTC.

The rearrangement joins TRBV6-1 to TRBJ1-3; D remains ambiguous. The V gene's germline CDR1 is MNHNS and CDR2 SASEGT. With 8 bases removed from V and 5 bases from J, the gap between germline ends came to 7 bases. The CDR3 sequence is 11 residues long. CDR3 amino acids: CASGTRNTIYF. CDR3 DNA: TGTGCCAGCGGAACGAGAAACACCATATATTTT.

There are many counts of this clonotype. The chain's CDR3 is CASSPWTGLDSYEQYF. CDR3 DNA sequence: TGTGCCAGCAGCCCCTGGACAGGCCTCGACTCCTACGAGCAGTACTTC. This chain connects TRBV11-2 to TRBJ2-7; TRBD1 matches at 7 bases. Germline CDR1 reads SGHAT; CDR2 reads FQNNGV. V was clipped by 5 bases and J by 0 bases; unmatched bases: 10. There are 16 residues in the CDR3.

This clonotype was counted ten times or more. This rearrangement joins TRBV18 to TRBJ1-4; maybe TRBD1 (6 bases). V was cut by 2 bases and J by 8 bases, with 12 bases left in between. Germline V gene data show CDR1 as KGHSH and CDR2 as LQKENI. This CDR3 has 14 residues. The CDR3 nucleotides read TGTGCCAGCTCACCAGACAGGCGATCCGAAAAACTGTTTTTT. As protein: CASSPDRRSEKLFF.

This clonotype was counted at least ten times. CDR3 sequence (DNA): TGTGCCAGCAGTTTCCGGGGGGGCAATCAGCCCCAGCATTTT. It yields the protein CASSFRGGNQPQHF. This chain connects TRBV12-3 or TRBV12-4 to TRBJ1-5; a possible D gene is TRBD1 (5 bases). V lost 3 bases, J lost 2 bases, and 8 bases lay in between. This CDR3 region has 14 residues.

This clonotype was observed many times. The chain links TRBV5-1 to TRBJ2-4; a possible D gene is TRBD2 (6 bases). CDR1 and CDR2 (germline): SGHRS, YFSETQ. Between the trimmed V and J ends, which lost 4 bases and 7 bases, there was a span of 18 bases. The CDR3 extends over 15 amino acids. The CDR3 nucleotides are TGCGCCAGCAGCCCGGCGGAGGGCGCTGGGAACATTCAGTACTTC. Its protein product is CASSPAEGAGNIQYF.

This clonotype was counted at least ten times. The chain has TRBV29-1 and TRBJ1-1; D unresolved. The CDR3 is 12 residues long. Between the trimmed V and J ends, which lost 4 bases and 0 bases, there was a span of 6 bases. CDR1 is SQVTM, CDR2 ANQGSEA, per germline. In nucleotides, the CDR3 is TGCAGCGTTGGCGCCATGAACACTGAAGCTTTCTTT. This gives the protein CSVGAMNTEAFF.

A note on this clonotype: A much larger clone lies a single base off, so this may be a read error. This chain joins TRBV7-9 and TRBJ2-2; 8 bases align to TRBD1. The CDR3 is 15 amino acids. Germline loops: CDR1 SEHNR, CDR2 FQNEAQ (reference sequence). DNA of the CDR3: TGTGCCAGCAGCCCGACGGACAGGGAGACCGGGGAGCTGCTTTTT. Protein: CASSPTDRETGELLF.

In this sample, this clonotype turned up many times. The CDR3 region has the DNA TGCAGTGCGGGGGCTGGCACTGAAGCTTTCTTT. This encodes CSAGAGTEAFF. The genes are TRBV20-1 and TRBJ1-1; a possible D gene is TRBD1 (6 bases). This CDR3 contains 11 residues. Per germline, CDR1 DFQATT and CDR2 SNEGSKA (reference sequence). Trimming cost V 6 bases and J 4 bases, with 9 bases left between them.

This clonotype was recorded at least ten times. The chain recombines TRBV5-6 with TRBJ1-1; D gene ambiguous. V was pared by 4 bases and J by 4 bases, with 14 bases between. CDR3 length equals 14 residues. Looked up from germline, CDR1 is SGHDT and CDR2 is YYEEEE. CDR3 residues: CASSGAGWGTEAFF. The CDR3 coding sequence is TGTGCCAGCAGCGGCGCGGGGTGGGGCACTGAAGCTTTCTTT.

This clonotype was seen only a few times. This rearrangement joins TRBV7-9 to TRBJ2-3, with 10 positions matching TRBD2. Germline V gene data show CDR1 as SEHNR and CDR2 as FQNEAQ (reference sequence). With 2 bases clipped from V and 4 bases from J, the junction kept 12 bases outside the gene matches. This CDR3 has 18 residues. The CDR3 reads CASSLRASGRARADTQYF. Here the CDR3 DNA reads TGTGCCAGCAGCTTAAGAGCCAGCGGGAGGGCCCGGGCAGATACGCAGTATTTT.

This chain uses TRBV25-1 with TRBJ2-5, with D possibly TRBD1 on 6 matching bases. V was trimmed by 6 bases and J by 3 bases, leaving 17 bases between them. From germline, CDR1 is MGHDK and CDR2 SYGVNS. This CDR3 is built from 15 residues. This CDR3 is CASRRGGAGEETQYF. The DNA for the CDR3 is TGTGCCAGCAGGAGGGGTGGGGCAGGGGAAGAGACCCAGTACTTC.

This clonotype was seen repeatedly, ten times or more. The rearrangement links TRBV2 to TRBJ1-1; D remains ambiguous. The CDR3 is 14 residues long. Germline assignment: CDR1 SNHLY and CDR2 FYNNEI. The germline V and J ends were trimmed by 6 bases and 1 base, with 12 bases remaining between them. CDR3 DNA: TGTGCCAGCAGCCTGGTTCCTGAGAACACTGAAGCTTTCTTT. Its protein product is CASSLVPENTEAFF.

A single count supports this clonotype. A read error may explain this, as a much larger clone is one base away. This chain connects TRBV6-1 to TRBJ2-7; TRBD2 matches 7 bases. The CDR3 has 16 residues. Germline lookup yields CDR1 MNHNS and CDR2 SASEGT. In nucleotides, the CDR3 is TGTGCCAGCAGCAACCCTGGGAGCGGGGTTACCTACGGGCAGTACTTC. Its protein is CASSNPGSGVTYGQYF.